These T cell receptor beta chains were read from a single sample in a study of identical twins. TCRdb reprocessed the 5' RACE reads via MiXCR and lists one record per CDR3 protein. This sample has about 190,000 distinct CDR3 sequences, with roughly 15% found just once. These same records also appear under a second study, on T cells expressing NK-cell markers.

Sequenced sample: CD8+ T cells sorted from blood. The receptors here all came from a woman aged 18-29 years in good health. The CDR3 runs from the conserved cysteine through the conserved F or W. Fields, in order: V gene, D gene, CDR3 protein. A D gene is named only where the DNA matches it firmly.

>TRBV5-4|TRBD2
CASSWTLAGAYNEQFF
>TRBV2|.
CASSEAGTRGATGELFF
>TRBV6-2/TRBV6-3|.
CASNYGTYEQYF
>TRBV5-1|TRBD2
CASSATAGGSSRETQYF
>TRBV6-1|TRBD1
CASSLGTGGPDTQYF
>TRBV5-1|TRBD1
CASSLYVTGADEQFF
>TRBV20-1|.
CSANAGTGNTGELFF
>TRBV5-6|.
CASRLENRIHEQYF
>TRBV12-3/TRBV12-4|.
CASSLGTMAFF
>TRBV29-1|TRBD2
CSVTSGASSYEQYF
>TRBV20-1|TRBD2
CSARDPSGRSDTQYF
>TRBV4-2|.
CASSQEQADGELFF
>TRBV9|TRBD1
CASSTGTEYNEQFF